The entry below describes one T cell receptor beta chain. V was pared by 5 bases and J by 6 bases, with 11 bases between. This CDR3 has 13 residues. Germline CDR1 reads SGHAT; CDR2 reads FQNNGV. The data were obtained in a study of blood T cell repertoires in COVID-19. Per the original methods: Amplifying reference gene primers gave estimates of nucleated cell counts. TCRdb's copy holds only in-frame clones and misses some; the assay was immunoSEQ multiplex PCR. Clone size and V and J calls were adopted from that table, with D and trimming inferred from the DNA. The sample consists of fewer than 200,000 clones, around 87% of them appearing once.

The receptor was isolated from a man in his forties or fifties with active or convalescent COVID-19. This chain links TRBV11-2 with TRBJ1-3; the D gene is possibly TRBD1 (5 bases). Input material: peripheral blood. CDR3 DNA sequence: TGTGCCAGCAGCCCGAGGACAACAAACACCATATATTTT. Protein: CASSPRTTNTIYF.